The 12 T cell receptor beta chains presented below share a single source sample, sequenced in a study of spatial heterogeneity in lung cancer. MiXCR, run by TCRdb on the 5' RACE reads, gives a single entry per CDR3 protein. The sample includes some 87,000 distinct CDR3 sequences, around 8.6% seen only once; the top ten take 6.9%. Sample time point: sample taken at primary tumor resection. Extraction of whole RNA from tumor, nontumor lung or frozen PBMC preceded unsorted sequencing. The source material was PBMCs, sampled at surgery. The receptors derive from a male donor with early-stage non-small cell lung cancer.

CDR3 region: CASSSGQGKYTF. The CDR3 DNA sequence: TGTGCCAGCAGCAGCGGACAGGGAAAGTACACCTTC. V gene TRBV7-9 combines with J gene TRBJ1-2, with 8 bases matching TRBD1. J gave up 11 bases and V 5 bases, and 7 bases lay outside the gene matches. CDR1 and CDR2 from the germline V gene are SEHNR and FQNEAQ (reference sequence). The CDR3 covers 12 residues.

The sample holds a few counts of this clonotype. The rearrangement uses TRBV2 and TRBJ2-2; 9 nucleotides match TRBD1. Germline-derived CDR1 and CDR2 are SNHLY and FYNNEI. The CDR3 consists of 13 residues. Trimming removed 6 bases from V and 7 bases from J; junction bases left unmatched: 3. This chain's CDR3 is CASRDRGLGELFF. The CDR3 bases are TGTGCCAGCAGGGACAGGGGACTCGGGGAGCTGTTTTTT.

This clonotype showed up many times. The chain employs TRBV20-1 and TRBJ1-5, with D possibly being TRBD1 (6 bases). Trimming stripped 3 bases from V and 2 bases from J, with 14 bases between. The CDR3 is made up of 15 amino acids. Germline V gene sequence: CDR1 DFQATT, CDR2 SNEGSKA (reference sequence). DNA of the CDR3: TGCAGTGCTAGCAGCCTGAACAGGGGCAATCAGCCCCAGCATTTT. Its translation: CSASSLNRGNQPQHF.

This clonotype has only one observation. CDR3 protein: CASSLLRGSTFNEQFF. CDR3 coding DNA: TGTGCCAGCAGCTTGCTGCGGGGATCAACCTTCAATGAGCAGTTCTTC. V is TRBV5-6 and J is TRBJ2-1, with D perhaps matching TRBD2 (6 bases). V shed 1 base and J shed 6 bases, with 17 bases lying between them. This CDR3 has 16 residues. Per germline, CDR1 SGHDT and CDR2 YYEEEE.

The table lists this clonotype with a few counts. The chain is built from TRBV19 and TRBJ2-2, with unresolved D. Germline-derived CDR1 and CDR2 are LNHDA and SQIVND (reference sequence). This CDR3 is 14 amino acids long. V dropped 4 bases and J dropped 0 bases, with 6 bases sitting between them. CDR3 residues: CASSTSPNTGELFF. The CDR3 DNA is TGTGCCAGTAGTACGTCACCGAACACCGGGGAGCTGTTTTTT.

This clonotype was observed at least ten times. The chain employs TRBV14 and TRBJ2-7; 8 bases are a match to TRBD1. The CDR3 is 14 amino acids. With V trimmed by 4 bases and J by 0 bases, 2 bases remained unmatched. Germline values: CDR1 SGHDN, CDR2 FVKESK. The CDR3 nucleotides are TGTGCCAGCAGCCCGGACAGGGTCTCCTACGAGCAGTACTTC. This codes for CASSPDRVSYEQYF.

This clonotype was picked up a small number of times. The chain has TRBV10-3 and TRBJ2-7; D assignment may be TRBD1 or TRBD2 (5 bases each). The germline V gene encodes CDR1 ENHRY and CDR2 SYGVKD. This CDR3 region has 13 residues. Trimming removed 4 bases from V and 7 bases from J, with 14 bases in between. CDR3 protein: CAISGVGTEEQYF. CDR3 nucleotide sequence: TGTGCCATCAGTGGCGTTGGGACGGAGGAGCAGTACTTC.

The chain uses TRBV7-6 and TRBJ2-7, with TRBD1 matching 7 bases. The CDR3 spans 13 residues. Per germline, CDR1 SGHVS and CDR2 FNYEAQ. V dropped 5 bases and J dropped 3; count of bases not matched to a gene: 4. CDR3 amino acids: CASSENRGYEQYF. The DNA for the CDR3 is TGTGCCAGCAGCGAAAACAGGGGCTACGAGCAGTACTTC.

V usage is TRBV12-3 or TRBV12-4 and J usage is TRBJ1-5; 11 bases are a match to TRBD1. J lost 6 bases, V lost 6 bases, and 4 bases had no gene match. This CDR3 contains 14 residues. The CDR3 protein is CASSGQGARQPQHF. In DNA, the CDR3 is TGTGCCAGCAGCGGACAGGGGGCCCGTCAGCCCCAGCATTTT.

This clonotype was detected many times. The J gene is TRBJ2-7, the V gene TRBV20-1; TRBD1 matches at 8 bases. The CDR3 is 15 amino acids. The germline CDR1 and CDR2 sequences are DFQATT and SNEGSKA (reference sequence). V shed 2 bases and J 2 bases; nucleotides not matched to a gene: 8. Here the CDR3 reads CSARLRQGRTYEQYF. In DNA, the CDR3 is TGCAGTGCTAGACTTAGACAGGGGAGAACCTACGAGCAGTACTTC.

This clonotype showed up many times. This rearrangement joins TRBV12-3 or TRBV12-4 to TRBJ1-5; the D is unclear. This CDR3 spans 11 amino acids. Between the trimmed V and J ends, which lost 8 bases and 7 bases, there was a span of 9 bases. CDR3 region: CASSYGQPQHF. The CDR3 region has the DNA TGTGCCAGCTCCTACGGGCAGCCCCAGCATTTT.

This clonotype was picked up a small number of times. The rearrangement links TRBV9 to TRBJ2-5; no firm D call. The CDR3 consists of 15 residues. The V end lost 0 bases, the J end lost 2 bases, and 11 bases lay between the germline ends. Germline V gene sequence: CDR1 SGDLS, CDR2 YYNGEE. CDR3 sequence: CASSVAQSSQETQYF. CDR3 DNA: TGTGCCAGCAGCGTAGCCCAGAGCTCTCAAGAGACCCAGTACTTC.